One and the same sample provided the 28 T cell receptor beta chains below, sequenced in a study of blood T cells in healthy people across ages. Using a J-beta primer mix together with a sample-barcoded 5' primer, a second PCR was run for roughly 6 to 12 cycles. TCRdb reprocessed the 5' RACE reads via MiXCR and lists one record per CDR3 protein. The sample includes over 500,000 distinct CDR3 sequences, roughly half of them seen just once. Sample: blood. The receptors here all came from a woman at least 80 years old in good health.

With regard to this clonotype: This sequence may be a read error, since a much larger clone differs from it by one base. This rearrangement joins TRBV4-1 to TRBJ1-6, with D possibly matching TRBD1 (5 bases). Germline values: CDR1 MGHRA, CDR2 YSYEKL. This CDR3 comprises 16 residues. The V gene lost 1 base and the J gene lost 5 bases, with 12 bases spanning the gap. The CDR3 region has the DNA TGCGCCAGCAGCCAAGGTAGGGGAGCCGATAATTCACCCCTCCACTTT. Its protein product is CASSQGRGADNSPLHF.

Ten or more counts support this clonotype. This chain connects TRBV4-1 to TRBJ2-1; 9 bases map to TRBD2. The V gene end was trimmed by 1 base and the J gene end by 4 bases; junction bases not matched to a gene: 5. This CDR3 has 16 residues. The germline V gene encodes CDR1 MGHRA and CDR2 YSYEKL. CDR3 DNA sequence: TGCGCCAGCAGCCAAGTGCGGGAGGGCCCTTACAATGAGCAGTTCTTC. Translation: CASSQVREGPYNEQFF.

This sequence joins TRBV6-5 and TRBJ1-6; 7 bases are a match to TRBD1. CDR3 size: 17 residues. The junction had 8 bases not matched to a gene; V was cut back by 0 bases and J by 6 bases. The germline V gene has CDR1 MNHEY and CDR2 SVGAGI. The CDR3 bases are TGTGCCAGCAGTTACTCAATCACGACAGGGACTAATTCACCCCTCCACTTT. Translated, it gives CASSYSITTGTNSPLHF.

Ten or more counts support this clonotype. V gene TRBV12-3 or TRBV12-4 combines with J gene TRBJ1-5, with D unresolved. Trimming stripped 1 base from V and 4 bases from J, with 8 bases between. CDR3 length: 14 residues. The CDR3, as DNA: TGTGCCAGCAGTTTAGTGGGAGATAATCAGCCCCAGCATTTT. Translation gives CASSLVGDNQPQHF.

The chain is built from TRBV12-5 and TRBJ2-1, with 7 bases that match TRBD1. The CDR3 consists of 11 residues. Germline CDR1 is LGHNT and CDR2 is FRNRAP. J lost 13 bases, V lost 5 bases, and 5 bases had no gene match. CDR3 DNA: TGTGCTAGTGGTCTAGGGACAGATCAGTTCTTC. The encoded protein is CASGLGTDQFF.

Many counts were recorded for this clonotype. The CDR3 DNA is TGTGCCAGCAGTTACTCGAGTTGGCAAGTTGACACCTACAATGAGCAGTTCTTC. Amino acid sequence: CASSYSSWQVDTYNEQFF. V and J are TRBV6-5 and TRBJ2-1; D gene uncertain. This CDR3 is 18 amino acids long. V lost 0 bases and J lost 2, with 17 bases in between. Germline values: CDR1 MNHEY, CDR2 SVGAGI.

The V call is TRBV27, the J call TRBJ2-3, with 8 bases identical to TRBD2. Germline CDR1 and CDR2: MNHEY and SMNVEV (reference sequence). The CDR3 has 16 amino acids. Unmatched junction bases numbered 12, after V lost 3 bases and J lost 7 bases. The CDR3 sequence: CASSLVAGWGPNTQYF. The CDR3 nucleotides are TGTGCCAGCAGTTTGGTAGCGGGATGGGGTCCTAATACGCAGTATTTT.

The chain combines TRBV3-1 with TRBJ2-1, with 9 bases identical to TRBD2. The CDR3 has 19 amino acids. CDR1 LGHDT and CDR2 YNNKEL come from the germline V gene (reference sequence). With V trimmed by 4 bases and J by 9 bases, 22 bases remained unmatched. CDR3 amino acids: CASSPKTLSWRGGSAEQFF. CDR3 nucleotide sequence: TGTGCCAGCAGCCCCAAGACCCTCTCATGGCGGGGGGGTTCGGCTGAGCAGTTCTTC.

The V and J genes are TRBV18 and TRBJ1-5, with D unclear. The ends were cut back, 3 bases at V and 0 bases at J, with 9 bases in the middle. The CDR3 runs 15 residues. Germline CDR1 reads KGHSH; CDR2 reads LQKENI. The CDR3 here is CASSPASVSNQPQHF. CDR3 nucleotide sequence: TGTGCCAGCTCACCGGCGTCAGTTAGCAATCAGCCCCAGCATTTT.

The chain carries TRBV20-1 and TRBJ1-5; 9 bases map to TRBD1. CDR3 size: 14 residues. CDR1 and CDR2 (germline): DFQATT, SNEGSKA (reference sequence). With V trimmed by 3 bases and J by 5 bases, 5 bases remained unmatched. The DNA of the CDR3 is TGCAGTGCTAGTTTGGGACAGGGCTATCAGCCCCAGCATTTT. It yields the protein CSASLGQGYQPQHF.

A few counts support this clonotype. The chain couples TRBV6-6 to TRBJ2-4, with D perhaps given as TRBD1 or TRBD2 (7 bases each). Trimming took 4 bases from V and 5 from J, leaving 18 bases between them. Per germline, CDR1 MNHNY and CDR2 SVGAGI (reference sequence). The CDR3 contains 16 residues. CDR3 sequence: CASSSGEGAGENIQYF. CDR3 in DNA: TGTGCCAGCAGTTCCGGGGAGGGGGCAGGGGAAAACATTCAGTACTTC.

Comment on this clonotype: A much larger clonotype is one base distant, so this may be a read error. The V call is TRBV12-3 or TRBV12-4, the J call TRBJ2-1; D call uncertain. This CDR3 comprises 14 residues. V dropped 6 bases and J dropped 0 bases, with 9 bases sitting between them. CDR3 DNA sequence: TGTGCCAGCAGGTTTCGGAGCTCCTACAATGAGCAGTTCTTC. Translating it yields CASRFRSSYNEQFF.

The CDR3 sequence: CASSWVADTQYF. In DNA form, the CDR3 reads TGTGCCAGCAGCTGGGTGGCAGATACGCAGTATTTT. The chain uses TRBV7-9 and TRBJ2-3, with no clear D. CDR1 and CDR2 (germline): SEHNR, FQNEAQ (reference sequence). This CDR3 region has 12 residues. Trimming took off 4 bases at V and 4 bases at J, with 6 bases between the two ends.

In regard to this clonotype: This could be a read error, since a much larger clone is one nucleotide away. This chain joins TRBV29-1 and TRBJ2-5, with D uncertain. Germline-derived CDR1 and CDR2 are SQVTM and ANQGSEA. The CDR3 is 12 amino acids. CDR3 sequence reads: CSSLRGSETRYF. The CDR3 region has the DNA TGCAGCTCTCTTCGTGGAAGTGAGACCCGGTACTTC.

This clonotype was observed at least ten times. V usage is TRBV3-1 and J usage is TRBJ2-5; 8 positions agree with TRBD2. This CDR3 is built from 15 residues. V shed 5 bases and J 1 base; nucleotides not matched to a gene: 6. Germline V gene lookup returns CDR1 LGHDT and CDR2 YNNKEL (reference sequence). CDR3 in DNA: TGTGCCAGCAGCGTACTAGCGGTGCTCCAAGAGACCCAGTACTTC. Protein: CASSVLAVLQETQYF.

With regard to this clonotype: A clone one base away is much larger, so this may be a read error. The gene calls are TRBV7-2 and TRBJ2-7, with a possible D match to TRBD2 (6 bases). The germline CDR1 and CDR2 sequences are SGHTA and FQGNSA. There are 14 residues in the CDR3. CDR3 in DNA: TGTGCCAACAGCTTAGGGGTTAGCGGCTACGAGCAGTACTTC. This translates into CANSLGVSGYEQYF. Combining the CDR3 with reference TRBV7-2 and TRBJ2-7 gives the whole variable domain GAGVSQSPSNKVTEKGKDVELRCDPISGHTALYWYRQSLGQGLEFLIYFQGNSAPDKSGLPSDRFSAERTGGSVSTLTIQRTQQEDSAVYLCANSLGVSGYEQYFGPGTRLTVT.

As regards this clonotype: Just one base apart from a much larger clone, this may be a read error. The chain couples TRBV9 to TRBJ2-1; 8 bases fit TRBD2. The last part of the DNA fits TRBJ2-7 better; the J call may be wrong. This CDR3 comprises 16 residues. CDR1 SGDLS and CDR2 YYNGEE come from the germline V gene. The CDR3 sequence: CASSVEQAGAGNEQYF. The DNA for the CDR3 is TGTGCCAGCAGCGTAGAACAAGCGGGGGCTGGCAATGAGCAGTACTTC.

J is TRBJ2-1 and V is TRBV28; TRBD1 agrees at 7 bases. With V trimmed by 6 bases and J by 1 base, 6 bases remained unmatched. This CDR3 spans 15 amino acids. CDR1 is MDHEN, CDR2 SYDVKM, per germline. The CDR3 spells CASSKGGRSYNEQFF. The CDR3 bases are TGTGCCAGCAGCAAAGGGGGCAGGTCCTACAATGAGCAGTTCTTC. The entire variable domain, with the rest obtained from reference TRBV28 and TRBJ2-1, is as follows: DVKVTQSSRYLVKRTGEKVFLECVQDMDHENMFWYRQDPGLGLRLIYFSYDVKMKEKGDIPEGYSVSREKKERFSLILESASTNQTSMYLCASSKGGRSYNEQFFGPGTRLTVL.

This clonotype appeared many times. The chain is built from TRBV7-9 and TRBJ2-1; TRBD1 might be the D (6 bases). Germline V gene sequence: CDR1 SEHNR, CDR2 FQNEAQ (reference sequence). The V end lost 4 bases, the J end lost 5 bases, and 15 bases lay between the germline ends. The CDR3 spans 15 residues. The CDR3 DNA is TGTGCCAGCAGCTCCAGGGGAAAAGAGAACAATGAGCAGTTCTTC. As protein: CASSSRGKENNEQFF.

This clonotype was observed a handful of times. This CDR3 is CASSSPLGGIGHF. CDR3 bases: TGTGCCAGCAGTTCCCCCCTCGGGGGGATCGGGCATTTT. J is TRBJ1-5 and V is TRBV28; tentative D call: TRBD1 (5 bases). The V gene's germline CDR1 is MDHEN and CDR2 SYDVKM. Trimming removed 4 bases from V and 15 bases from J, with 19 bases in between. This CDR3 has 13 residues.

The table lists this clonotype with a few counts. The gene calls are TRBV20-1 and TRBJ1-4; D uncertain. The CDR3 covers 15 residues. V lost 0 bases, J lost 0 bases, and 8 bases lay in between. From germline, CDR1 is DFQATT and CDR2 SNEGSKA (reference sequence). The CDR3 region has the DNA TGCAGTGCTAGAGATGGCCGTGCAACTAATGAAAAACTGTTTTTT. It specifies CSARDGRATNEKLFF.

The J gene is TRBJ2-1, the V gene TRBV27, with D perhaps matching TRBD1 (6 bases). V dropped 2 bases and J dropped 7 bases, with 12 bases sitting between them. This CDR3 contains 14 residues. Germline values: CDR1 MNHEY, CDR2 SMNVEV (reference sequence). As DNA, the CDR3 is TGTGCCAGCAGTTTAACGTCAGGGGCGAATGAGCAGTTCTTC. Its translation: CASSLTSGANEQFF.

Concerning this clonotype: Given a much more abundant clone one base away, this may be a read error. This rearrangement joins TRBV10-3 to TRBJ2-1, with D perhaps matching TRBD2 (6 bases). This CDR3 has 15 residues. Germline CDR1 reads ENHRY; CDR2 reads SYGVKD. The chain's CDR3 is CAISGTYSSHNEQFF. The CDR3 region has the DNA TGTGCCATCAGCGGGACTTACAGCTCCCACAATGAGCAGTTCTTC.

This clonotype was counted a single time. This sequence joins TRBV28 and TRBJ2-4, with D unresolved. The V and J ends lost 7 bases and 9 bases respectively, with 16 bases between them. The CDR3 loop spans 13 amino acids. Germline-derived CDR1 and CDR2 are MDHEN and SYDVKM. CDR3 coding DNA: TGTGCCAGCAACCAGGAGTGGGAAGGCATTCAGTACTTC. It specifies CASNQEWEGIQYF.

CDR3: CASSWGVDQPQHF. DNA of the CDR3: TGTGCCAGCAGTTGGGGGGTGGATCAGCCCCAGCATTTT. The V gene is TRBV27, the J gene TRBJ1-5; D possibly corresponds to TRBD1 (5 bases). Germline CDR1 and CDR2: MNHEY and SMNVEV (reference sequence). The ends were cut back, 4 bases at V and 5 bases at J, with 9 bases in the middle. The CDR3 runs to 13 residues.

The V gene is TRBV29-1, the J gene TRBJ2-2; perhaps TRBD1 as D (5 bases). CDR3 length: 13 residues. CDR1 is SQVTM and CDR2 is ANQGSEA in the germline V gene. V lost 6 bases to trimming and J lost 3 bases, with 11 bases between them. The CDR3 DNA follows: TGCAGCGTCGGACATACATACACCGGGGAGCTGTTTTTT. Its translation: CSVGHTYTGELFF.

This clonotype was recorded many times. This CDR3 is CASSLSPFSSYNEQFF. As DNA, the CDR3 is TGTGCCAGCAGCTTATCCCCATTCAGCTCCTACAATGAGCAGTTCTTC. The chain links TRBV7-3 to TRBJ2-1, with D hard to call. V lost 2 bases and J lost 0, with 11 bases in between. CDR1 and CDR2 (germline): SGHTA, FQGTGA. This CDR3 comprises 16 residues.

The genes are TRBV25-1 and TRBJ2-5, with D perhaps TRBD2 (5 bases). Germline CDR1 reads MGHDK; CDR2 reads SYGVNS. CDR3 length equals 12 residues. Trimming removed 1 base at V and 11 bases at J, with 11 bases between. For the CDR3, the DNA is TGTGCCAGCAGTGAATCTACCTGGGAGCAGTACTTC. Translating it yields CASSESTWEQYF.